The 3 T cell receptor beta chains below come from one sample, sequenced in a study of sequential checkpoint blockade in melanoma. Data came from immunoSEQ multiplex PCR; TCRdb stores just in-frame clones and leaves some out. The data show about 32,000 clones, roughly 84% seen once. Described treatment: randomized to nivolumab then ipilimumab (arm A) or the reverse (arm B). This material consisted of CD8+ T cells sorted from blood (inferred from file names), taken from a patient given nivolumab and ipilimumab in sequence. The receptors were sampled from a human donor with melanoma.

The chain employs TRBV9 and TRBJ2-3; 9 bases line up with TRBD2. CDR1 SGDLS and CDR2 YYNGEE come from the germline V gene. The CDR3 is made up of 15 amino acids. The V gene end was trimmed by 3 bases and the J gene end by 4 bases; junction bases not matched to a gene: 6. For the CDR3, the DNA is TGTGCCAGCAGCGCTAGCGGGGAGGGGGCAGATACGCAGTATTTT. This codes for CASSASGEGADTQYF.

This chain joins TRBV15 and TRBJ1-4, with D maybe TRBD1 (5 bases). The V and J ends lost 5 bases and 2 bases respectively, with 12 bases between them. The length of the CDR3 is 15 residues. CDR1 and CDR2 from the germline V gene are LNHNV and YYDKDF (reference sequence). The CDR3 reads CATSPLTVTNEKLFF. In nucleotides, the CDR3 is TGTGCCACCAGCCCTCTGACAGTTACTAATGAAAAACTGTTTTTT.

V is TRBV5-1 and J is TRBJ2-7, with D unresolved. V dropped 4 bases and J dropped 0 bases, with 8 bases sitting between them. The CDR3 spans 13 residues. CDR1 and CDR2 from the germline V gene are SGHRS and YFSETQ. The CDR3: CASSTRSSYEQYF. The CDR3 DNA reads as TGCGCCAGCAGCACCCGCAGCTCCTACGAGCAGTACTTC.